These 25 T cell receptor beta chains were all obtained from the same sample, sequenced in a study of tumor-infiltrating lymphocytes in primary liver carcinoma. The investigators made TCR beta cDNA from 500 ng total RNA, using a constant-region primer. Employing slightly modified ARM-PCR, three nested multiplex PCR rounds were run, and these gave rise to the TCR beta libraries. A C-beta reverse primer was combined with TRBV1-TRBV30 forward primers in the first two PCR rounds, and each round had 10 cycles. MiXCR, applied by TCRdb to the multiplex PCR reads, yields one record per CDR3 protein. The sample comprises 190,000 or so distinct CDR3 sequences, 65% of which are singletons, and approximately 7% rests with the top ten. Unsorted whole blood supplied the RNA, and germline DNA was extracted too. The sample was peripheral blood. The receptors come from a woman aged 55-69 years with primary liver carcinoma and hepatitis B virus infection.

The V and J genes are TRBV11-2 and TRBJ2-5; weak D call: TRBD2 (6 bases). From germline, CDR1 is SGHAT and CDR2 FQNNGV. Trimming removed 5 bases at V and 0 bases at J, with 19 bases between. This CDR3 contains 17 residues. The DNA for the CDR3 is TGTGCCAGCAGCCTCGGGTTGGGAAGGGACTACCAAGAGACCCAGTACTTC. Encoded protein: CASSLGLGRDYQETQYF.

Worth noting for this clonotype: This is likely a read error, given that the CDR3 carries no conserved phenylalanine or tryptophan at its end. The chain uses TRBV5-6 and TRBJ2-1, with 8 bases identical to TRBD2. CDR1 is SGHDT and CDR2 is YYEEEE in the germline V gene. The V gene end was trimmed by 4 bases and the J gene end by 0 bases; junction bases not matched to a gene: 6. The CDR3 has 16 amino acids. DNA of the CDR3: TGTGCCAGCAGCGACCGAAGCGGGAGCTCCTACAATGAGCAGTTCATG. Residues: CASSDRSGSSYNEQFM.

This clonotype appeared once. The gene calls are TRBV28 and TRBJ1-5; a possible D gene is TRBD1 (6 bases). Germline values: CDR1 MDHEN, CDR2 SYDVKM. The length of the CDR3 is 16 residues. Trimming left V 5 bases short and J 6 bases short, with 20 bases between. The CDR3: CASSSGQFGIGQPQHF. Here the CDR3 DNA reads TGTGCCAGCAGTAGCGGACAGTTCGGAATTGGTCAGCCCCAGCATTTT.

The rearrangement links TRBV28 to TRBJ1-2; 8 positions agree with TRBD1. Germline values: CDR1 MDHEN, CDR2 SYDVKM. The CDR3 extends over 14 amino acids. With 2 bases clipped from V and 10 bases from J, the junction kept 9 bases outside the gene matches. The DNA of the CDR3 is TGTGCCAGCAGTTTACAGGGGGCGCGCGACCTCTACACCTTC. Its translation: CASSLQGARDLYTF.

As concerns this clonotype: Without the conserved terminal phenylalanine or tryptophan, this CDR3 likely stems from a read error. V is TRBV11-2 and J is TRBJ1-1; 7 bases map to TRBD1. There are 15 residues in the CDR3. Germline lookup yields CDR1 SGHAT and CDR2 FQNNGV. The CDR3, as DNA: TGTGCCAGCAGCTTACTAGGGACAGAGAACTCTGAAGCTTTCATT. Its protein is CASSLLGTENSEAFI.

There are many counts of this clonotype. The rearrangement joins TRBV11-2 to TRBJ2-5; the match to TRBD2 covers 7 bases. V lost 6 bases, J lost 4 bases, and 11 bases stayed unmatched. In germline, CDR1 is SGHAT, CDR2 FQNNGV. This CDR3 has 15 residues. The CDR3 DNA reads as TGTGCCAGCAGGGGAGAAGCGGGGTTTGGAGAGACCCAGTACTTC. Its protein product is CASRGEAGFGETQYF.

Points on this clonotype: One base away lies a much larger clone, so this may be a sequencing read error. The chain combines TRBV5-4 with TRBJ2-5, with 7 bases identical to TRBD2. CDR1 and CDR2 from the germline V gene are SGHNT and YYREEE (reference sequence). This CDR3 has 14 residues. CDR3: CTSKRGRAGETQYF. The CDR3 DNA is TGTACCAGCAAACGAGGGAGGGCCGGGGAGACCCAGTACTTC.

At least ten counts were recorded for this clonotype. The V gene is TRBV29-1, the J gene TRBJ1-1; D gene ambiguous. The CDR3 has 12 amino acids. From germline, CDR1 is SQVTM and CDR2 ANQGSEA. V gave up 6 bases and J gave up 5 bases, with 13 bases separating them. The CDR3 protein is CSVQRSGTEAFF. The CDR3 DNA follows: TGCAGCGTCCAAAGGTCTGGGACTGAAGCTTTCTTT.

The genes are TRBV28 and TRBJ1-3; possibly TRBD1 for D (5 bases). The germline CDR1 and CDR2 sequences are MDHEN and SYDVKM. Trimming left V 6 bases short and J 1 base short, with 10 bases between. CDR3 length equals 14 residues. The CDR3 coding sequence is TGTGCCAGCAGATTCGACAGTTCTGGAAACACCATATATTTT. It encodes CASRFDSSGNTIYF.

The table lists this clonotype with many counts. A junction boundary mismatches the germline segment, possibly from a read error. This chain connects TRBV12-3 or TRBV12-4 to TRBJ2-1; 10 bases are a match to TRBD2. The CDR3 is made up of 14 amino acids. The CDR3 region is CASSLGGSGRAAVF. Here the CDR3 DNA reads TGTGCCAGCAGTTTAGGGGGGAGCGGGAGGGCCGCGGTCTTC.

As for this clonotype: A much larger clone is a single base away; this may be a read error. The V call is TRBV6-6, the J call TRBJ1-1; TRBD1 aligns across 9 bases. In germline, CDR1 is MNHNY, CDR2 SVGAGI (reference sequence). The CDR3 is 15 amino acids. The V segment lost 6 bases and the J segment 11 bases; nucleotides outside the gene matches: 16. The CDR3 bases are TGTGCCAGCAGCAGTATAATTACAGGGGGCAGAGACGCTTTCTTT. It specifies CASSSIITGGRDAFF.

The chain is built from TRBV6-5 and TRBJ1-2; 7 positions agree with TRBD1. In germline, CDR1 is MNHEY, CDR2 SVGAGI. The trim removed 6 bases at V and 7 bases at J, leaving 14 bases unmatched. The CDR3 runs to 15 residues. The CDR3 DNA follows: TGTGCCAGCAGACTTACCCCGGGACAGCTCTGTGGCTACACCTTC. Translated, it gives CASRLTPGQLCGYTF.

V is TRBV7-9 and J is TRBJ1-1; 10 bases line up with TRBD1. The ends lost 8 bases at V and 1 base at J; junction bases unmatched: 10. The CDR3 is 16 amino acids. Germline values: CDR1 SEHNR, CDR2 FQNEAQ (reference sequence). CDR3 sequence (DNA): TGTGCCAGCGGCTCAGGGACAGGGGTTACGAACACTGAAGCTTTCTTT. This codes for CASGSGTGVTNTEAFF.

This clonotype was seen only once. This sequence joins TRBV20-1 and TRBJ1-2, with 7 positions matching TRBD1. Germline CDR1 and CDR2: DFQATT and SNEGSKA (reference sequence). The CDR3 has 13 amino acids. Trimming cost V 6 bases and J 3 bases; bases outside gene matches: 7. CDR3 amino acids: CSAGGTGDYGYTF. DNA for the CDR3: TGCAGTGCCGGCGGCACAGGGGACTATGGCTACACCTTC.

Turning to this clonotype: A much larger clone lies one base from this, so it may be a read error. In DNA, the CDR3 is TGTGCCAGCAAATACTTAGGGACAGGGTCCTACGAGCAGTACTTC. Translated, it gives CASKYLGTGSYEQYF. The chain employs TRBV6-1 and TRBJ2-7, with 9 nucleotides matching TRBD1. CDR1 and CDR2 from the germline V gene are MNHNS and SASEGT. V shed 7 bases, J shed 1 base, and the junction held 8 bases outside the gene matches. The CDR3 length is 15 residues.

This chain connects TRBV20-1 to TRBJ2-7, with D possibly being TRBD2 (6 bases). The length of the CDR3 is 13 residues. The germline V gene has CDR1 DFQATT and CDR2 SNEGSKA (reference sequence). Between the trimmed V and J ends, which lost 7 bases and 0 bases, there was a span of 13 bases. The CDR3 DNA follows: TGCAGTGTAAGGCGGGACTTCTCCTACGAGCAGTACTTC. Its translation is CSVRRDFSYEQYF.

J is TRBJ2-1 and V is TRBV4-1, with D perhaps matching TRBD2 (6 bases). V was trimmed by 4 bases and J by 6 bases, leaving 37 bases between them. CDR1 is MGHRA, CDR2 YSYEKL, per germline. This CDR3 spans 22 amino acids. Here the CDR3 DNA reads TGCGCCAGCAGCCTAAAGGGGACTGGACTGGGCGTTTGGCGTGGACGTATCAATGAGCAGTTCTTC. Encoded protein: CASSLKGTGLGVWRGRINEQFF.

This chain joins TRBV5-4 and TRBJ2-5; D uncertain. Between the trimmed V and J ends, which lost 0 bases and 2 bases, there was a span of 11 bases. The CDR3 runs to 15 residues. Germline values: CDR1 SGHNT, CDR2 YYREEE (reference sequence). CDR3 coding DNA: TGTGCCAGCAGCTTGGTCAATCAGGAACAAGAGACCCAGTACTTC. This gives the protein CASSLVNQEQETQYF.

As for this clonotype: It may be a read error: a sequence one base away is much more abundant. This is likely a read error, given that the CDR3 carries no conserved phenylalanine or tryptophan at its end. This chain joins TRBV11-3 and TRBJ2-4, with D possibly TRBD2 on 5 matching bases. CDR3 length equals 14 residues. Germline V gives CDR1 SGHNT, CDR2 YENEEA. This CDR3 is CASGLTLANNIQYL. CDR3 sequence (DNA): TGTGCCAGCGGACTTACCTTAGCCAATAACATTCAGTACCTC.

Notes on this clonotype: As the CDR3 is not closed by the conserved phenylalanine or tryptophan, this likely results from a read error. CDR3 DNA: TGTGCCATCTCCTCGGTAGTGGGAGTGCCTAGCACAGATACGCAGTATTCT. It specifies CAISSVVGVPSTDTQYS. This rearrangement joins TRBV11-2 to TRBJ2-3, with a possible D match to TRBD2 (5 bases). V dropped 10 bases and J dropped 0 bases, with 23 bases sitting between them. This CDR3 has 17 residues. Germline V gene sequence: CDR1 SGHAT, CDR2 FQNNGV.

In its sample, this clonotype was seen many times. The chain has TRBV28 and TRBJ2-1; 12 positions agree with TRBD2. The CDR3 extends over 16 amino acids. V shed 4 bases, J shed 6 bases, and the junction held 7 bases outside the gene matches. The germline V gene has CDR1 MDHEN and CDR2 SYDVKM. The CDR3 loop reads CASSWGPSGRANEQFF. In DNA form, the CDR3 reads TGTGCCAGCAGTTGGGGACCTAGCGGGAGGGCCAATGAGCAGTTCTTC.

This chain connects TRBV5-1 to TRBJ2-7; 7 nucleotides match TRBD2. The J call may be faulty, since TRBJ2-1 better matches the DNA end. The germline gives CDR1 SGHRS, CDR2 YFSETQ. The CDR3 consists of 14 residues. Written as DNA, the CDR3 is TGCGCCAGCAGAGTCGGCGGGAGTGCCTACGAGCAGTTCTTC. Protein: CASRVGGSAYEQFF.

The chain combines TRBV6-1 with TRBJ1-2; unclear D gene. The CDR3 sequence is 15 residues long. V was clipped by 0 bases and J by 4 bases, with 12 bases between them. CDR1 is MNHNS and CDR2 is SASEGT in the germline V gene. Here the CDR3 reads CASSEAARRTYGYTF. The CDR3 DNA reads as TGTGCCAGCAGTGAAGCGGCGAGACGGACCTATGGCTACACCTTC.

With regard to this clonotype: It is likely a read error, because the conserved phenylalanine at the end of the CDR3 is missing. This chain uses TRBV7-8 with TRBJ2-3; 13 bases line up with TRBD2. The CDR3 runs to 16 residues. Germline V gives CDR1 SGHVS, CDR2 FQNEAQ. The J segment lost 2 bases and the V segment lost 6 bases, leaving 5 bases of the junction unmatched. In nucleotides, the CDR3 is TGTGCCAGCAGGGGAGGACTAGCGGGAGTCACAGATACGCAGTATCTT. Translation: CASRGGLAGVTDTQYL.

This clonotype was detected many times. The chain carries TRBV29-1 and TRBJ1-2, with TRBD1 matching over 12 bases. The V segment lost 4 bases and the J segment 7 bases; nucleotides outside the gene matches: 1. CDR1 is SQVTM, CDR2 ANQGSEA, per germline. The length of the CDR3 is 12 residues. CDR3 region: CSVAGQGAGYTF. CDR3 bases: TGCAGCGTTGCGGGACAGGGGGCTGGCTACACCTTC.